The clone carrying this T cell receptor (beta chain) was detected ten times or more. Its antigen is unidentified. The template for TCR beta VDJ and CDR3 sequence profiling was genomic DNA. TCRdb passed the reads through MiXCR, listing each CDR3 protein once. In the table there are about 220,000 distinct CDR3 sequences, approximately 50% of which are singletons. This record belongs to a study of CD8+CD57+ T cells in acquired aplastic anemia. Study-level information: The average for DNA from sorted CD4+ and CD8+ cells was roughly 3 ug.

The CDR3 contains 11 residues. The V gene lost 6 bases and the J gene lost 7 bases, with 9 bases spanning the gap. Germline CDR1 and CDR2: MNHEY and SVGAGI. The study's findings and limits: No significant patient-versus-control difference appeared in CD8+ Simpson's diversity.

Patients picked for sequencing had shown CD8+CD57+ cell expansion detected by flow cytometry. The patients all had a severe acquired aplastic anemia diagnosis. The chain carries TRBV6-5 and TRBJ1-1; possibly TRBD1 for D (5 bases). The TCR comes from a human donor with aplastic anemia. The sample was sorted CD4+, CD8+, or CD8+CD57+ T cells (not recorded which) from PBMCs. CDR3 region: CASRAGNEAFF. The CDR3 coding sequence is TGTGCCAGCAGGGCAGGGAATGAAGCTTTCTTT.